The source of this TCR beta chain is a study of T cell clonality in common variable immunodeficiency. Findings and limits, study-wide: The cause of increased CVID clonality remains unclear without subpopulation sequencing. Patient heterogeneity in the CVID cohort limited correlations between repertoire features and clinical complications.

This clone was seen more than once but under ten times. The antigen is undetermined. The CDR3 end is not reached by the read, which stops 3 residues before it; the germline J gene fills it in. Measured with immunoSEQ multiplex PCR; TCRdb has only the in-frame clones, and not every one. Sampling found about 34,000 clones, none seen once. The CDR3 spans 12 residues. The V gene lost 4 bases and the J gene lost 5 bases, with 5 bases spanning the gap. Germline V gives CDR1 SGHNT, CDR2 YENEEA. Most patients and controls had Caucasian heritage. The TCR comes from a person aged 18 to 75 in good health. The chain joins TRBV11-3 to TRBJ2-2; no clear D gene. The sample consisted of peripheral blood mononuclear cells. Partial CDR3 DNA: TGTGCCAGCAGCTCCGTTACCGGGGAG. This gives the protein CASSSVTGE. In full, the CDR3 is CASSSVTGELFF.